The clone carrying this TCR beta chain has only a few counts. Antigen: not known. These data belong to a study of cytomegalovirus exposure and HLA in healthy donors. Study-level results: Most TCRs appeared rarely, but some public TCRs recurred in many donors. A later look showed TCR association rates differing by HLA locus, highest for DRB1 and lowest for HLA-C. Later on, an analysis tied approximately 17,000 TCR beta sequences to HLA alleles at 0.05 false discovery rate.

The CDR3 runs to 13 residues. CDR1 is SGHAT and CDR2 is FQNNGV in the germline V gene. V lost 5 bases and J 1 base, leaving 9 bases between the germline ends. 60 Vbeta and 13 Jbeta primers were used in PCR. TCRdb's table, derived via immunoSEQ multiplex PCR, lists solely in-frame clones and lacks some. The sample yields about 130,000 clones, roughly 77% seen once. This receptor was taken from a male donor in good health and CMV-seronegative. The sequenced material came from PBMCs. The chain carries TRBV11-2 and TRBJ2-7; weak D call: TRBD1 (5 bases). The CDR3 is CASSPDSSYEQYF. CDR3 DNA: TGTGCCAGCAGCCCCGACAGTTCCTACGAGCAGTACTTC.